The text below deals with one TCR beta chain. These data belong to a study of cytomegalovirus exposure and HLA in healthy donors. Here immunoSEQ multiplex PCR was the method, and the copy in TCRdb shows in-frame clones only, minus some. The sample has 200,000 to 250,000 clones, 88% seen once; the top ten hold over 2.5%. The donors were part of the validation cohort of roughly 110 subjects. That cohort was separate from the first cohort, which comprised about 730 subjects. The CDR3 covers 15 residues. Trimming removed 0 bases from V and 2 bases from J, with 9 bases in between. The V gene's germline CDR1 is SGDLS and CDR2 YYNGEE.

The rearrangement uses TRBV9 and TRBJ1-3, with TRBD1 as a possible D gene (5 bases). This receptor was identified in a woman younger than 35 in good health and CMV-seronegative. The specimen was PBMCs. The CDR3 DNA sequence: TGTGCCAGCAGCGTAGGTGTAGGGGCTGGAAACACCATATATTTT. Translated: CASSVGVGAGNTIYF. Full variable domain (outside the CDR3, taken from reference TRBV9 and TRBJ1-3): DSGVTQTPKHLITATGQRVTLRCSPRSGDLSVYWYQQSLDQGLQFLIQYYNGEERAKGNILERFSAQQFPDLHSELNLSSLELGDSALYFCASSVGVGAGNTIYFGEGSWLTVV.